This T cell receptor (beta chain) emerged from a study of shared clonotypes between healthy human individuals (dated by TCRdb to about 2020). Some background on the complete study: The cohort comprised a couple of women and a few men aged 18 to 49 years. For each donor, CD4 naive and CD4 memory were each given three plates, CD8 naive was given two plates, and CD8 memory was given one plate. Blood TCR repertoires of five healthy adults were deeply sequenced to estimate repertoire size and the extent of clonotype sharing between individuals. To increase sequencing depth and limit assay-specific biases, TCR repertoire library preparation and sequencing were carried out by different laboratories using diverse techniques. Between about 0.85 and 9.5 billion PBMCs per donor were obtained by leukapheresis.

From the germline V gene, CDR1 is SGHRS and CDR2 is YFSETQ. Trimming accounts for 0 bases at V and 2 bases at J, while the number of junction bases matched to no gene is 1. The CDR3 starts with the cysteine, ends with the phenylalanine, and has 14 residues. The entry retains the CDR3 DNA only, 42 bases that are in frame from base 1. With respect to this clone: The specificity of this receptor is unknown. The input lacks base qualities; no much larger clone sits a single base away. The same CDR3 is also encoded by other DNA sequences in this sample.

Healthy HIV-negative adults with no recently reported acute infections or vaccinations were included as donors. All donors were Caucasian adults living in Nashville, Tennessee, USA. CD4+ T cells were enriched by magnetic negative selection; naive cells were then positively selected on CD45RA, and the negative fraction formed the memory subset. Blood was obtained by leukapheresis, after which PBMCs were separated by Ficoll-Histopaque density gradient centrifugation and cryopreserved in liquid nitrogen vapor phase. Analytical flow cytometry was used to check the purity and quantity of each magnetically sorted T cell population. From each sorted fraction, genomic DNA was isolated and quantified by UV absorbance on a Nanodrop 2000c. Using the deep immunoSEQ assay, multiplex PCR amplified TCR CDR3 regions from genomic DNA. Extracted genomic DNA from each cell subset was spread evenly across all wells of several immunoSEQ 96-well plates, with each plate serving as a replicate. For sorted subsets, each replicate PCR was loaded with 200 ng genomic DNA, equivalent to 25,000 to 35,000 T cell genomes. The purified libraries were quantified using a Qubit 3.0 fluorometer, sized with a Bioanalyzer 2100, and then quantified again using the KAPA Library Quantification kit. Every immunoSEQ 96-well plate was sequenced on a separate single-read 150-cycle Illumina NextSeq 550 flow cell. The authors' analysis ran thus. Because only junctional sequences without quality scores were contained in the immunoSEQ output, filtering matching that applied to full-length reads could not be performed. Sequences were annotated with PyIR, a Python wrapper for IgBLAST v1.9, and V/J genes and CDR3 were assigned using IMGT germline references. Reads were removed for weak V/J assignments (E-value above 1e-6), missing CDR3, stop codons, out-of-frame junctions, or ambiguous translated residues. V3J clonotypes were defined by identical inferred V gene, J gene, and CDR3 amino acid sequence. Percentage overlap between repertoires was calculated by dividing the number of shared unique clonotypes by the size of the smaller repertoire. Three approaches were used to assess repertoire richness: RTK rarefaction, the Chao1 estimator, and Recon v2.1 estimates of unobserved clonotypes. Generation probabilities were computed with OLGA for all TCRbeta clonotypes obtained by the gDNA method from several donors. Imported from immuneACCESS, the table was reduced by TCRdb to in-frame sequences with V and J called. These copies leave out some clones; in studies compared against another copy, an unresolved V gene accounts for under half, and the cause of the remainder is not known. Clone size and the V and J calls come from that table; the DNA yielded D and trimming. The sample profile shows more than 1.2 million clones; 98% to 99% of them were found once. The ten largest clones take up about 0.4% of the sample.

Paper-wide results and their limitations: Because the study included a small number of donors, the genetic and exposure-history diversity represented was limited. Clonotypes shared by all four sorted-subset donors showed higher generation probabilities than non-shared clonotypes. Rarefaction of sorted-subset datasets indicated incomplete sequencing despite the large sequencing depth. Sampling was restricted to blood, and TCR repertoires in tissues likely differ from the TCR repertoires found in blood. Naive subsets generally had larger estimated clonotype richness than memory subsets. Pairwise subsampling indicated that sequencing depth was expected to affect the degree of clonotype sharing among donors. When several donors were compared, the shared fraction of clonotypes was approximately 5% for naive CD4, around 3.5% for naive CD8, more than 2% for memory CD4, and less than 0.5% for memory CD8.

The sequence is built from TRBV5-1 and TRBJ1-2; 7 of the junction bases match TRBD1. Material: naive CD4+ T cells sorted from blood. Taken with the paper, the label for cell subset or site translates to: CD45RA+ positively selected. This receptor was identified in a man younger than 45 in good health. CDR3 loop: CASSLVTGNYGYTF. The nucleotide sequence reads as follows: TGCGCCAGCAGCTTGGTGACAGGGAACTATGGCTACACCTTC.